One and the same sample provided the 32 T cell receptor beta chains below, sequenced in a study of blood T cell repertoires in COVID-19. TCRdb keeps only in-frame clones here, not all; method: immunoSEQ multiplex PCR. The table shows over 120,000 clones, with approximately 84% occurring only once. The sample taken for sequencing was peripheral blood. Receptors originate from an older woman with acute or convalescent COVID-19.

The J gene is TRBJ2-7, the V gene TRBV27; 11 nucleotides align to TRBD2. V lost 8 bases, J lost 4 bases, and 4 bases stayed unmatched. The CDR3 length is 13 residues. Per the germline V gene, CDR1 is MNHEY and CDR2 is SMNVEV (reference sequence). The CDR3 nucleotides read TGTGCCAGCGGAATAGCGGGAGGGTACGAGCAGTACTTC. Amino acid sequence: CASGIAGGYEQYF.

The rearrangement links TRBV9 to TRBJ2-5, with 9 bases identical to TRBD1. Unmatched junction bases numbered 11, after V lost 3 bases and J lost 2 bases. Germline V gene sequence: CDR1 SGDLS, CDR2 YYNGEE. CDR3 length equals 17 residues. CDR3 bases: TGTGCCAGCAGCGCGGGGCTCCCGGGACAGGGACAAGAGACCCAGTACTTC. Its protein is CASSAGLPGQGQETQYF. Combining the CDR3 with reference TRBV9 and TRBJ2-5 gives the whole variable domain DSGVTQTPKHLITATGQRVTLRCSPRSGDLSVYWYQQSLDQGLQFLIQYYNGEERAKGNILERFSAQQFPDLHSELNLSSLELGDSALYFCASSAGLPGQGQETQYFGPGTRLLVL.

The J gene is TRBJ2-3, the V gene TRBV4-1; the match to TRBD2 covers 7 bases. This CDR3 is built from 18 residues. The trim removed 2 bases at V and 0 bases at J, leaving 11 bases unmatched. Germline V gives CDR1 MGHRA, CDR2 YSYEKL. The CDR3 nucleotides are TGCGCCAGCAGCCAACCTCCGGGTAGCGGGTCTAGCACAGATACGCAGTATTTT. It codes for CASSQPPGSGSSTDTQYF.

V and J are TRBV7-3 and TRBJ2-1; 8 nucleotides agree with TRBD2. Losses at the gene ends were 0 bases for V and 4 bases for J; bases not matched to a gene: 8. CDR3 length: 17 residues. Germline V gene data show CDR1 as SGHTA and CDR2 as FQGTGA. CDR3 loop: CASSLTGGLVSYNEQFF. The CDR3 DNA sequence: TGTGCCAGCAGCTTAACGGGGGGACTAGTGTCTTACAATGAGCAGTTCTTC.

This chain connects TRBV18 to TRBJ2-3; 9 bases line up with TRBD1. The length of the CDR3 is 15 residues. V shed 2 bases, J shed 3 bases, and the junction held 3 bases outside the gene matches. Per germline, CDR1 KGHSH and CDR2 LQKENI. CDR3 nucleotides: TGTGCCAGCTCACCAACACAGGGGGCAACAGATACGCAGTATTTT. Translated: CASSPTQGATDTQYF.

CDR3 bases: TGTGCCAGCAGTTTTACCACAGGGAAGCCCCAGCATTTT. As protein: CASSFTTGKPQHF. The rearrangement joins TRBV5-8 to TRBJ1-5; possible D gene TRBD1, 6 bases. CDR1 is SGHTS and CDR2 is YDEGEE in the germline V gene. The ends were cut back, 5 bases at V and 8 bases at J, with 14 bases in the middle. This CDR3 region has 13 residues.

The chain employs TRBV28 and TRBJ2-7; TRBD2 might be the D (5 bases). Trimming left V 3 bases short and J 3 bases short, with 12 bases between. The V gene's germline CDR1 is MDHEN and CDR2 SYDVKM. The CDR3 is 14 residues long. CDR3 in DNA: TGTGCCAGCAGTTTCGAGGAAACTAGCTACGAGCAGTACTTC. Translated, it gives CASSFEETSYEQYF.

This chain uses TRBV6-5 with TRBJ1-6; 8 bases are a match to TRBD1. The germline gives CDR1 MNHEY, CDR2 SVGAGI. Trimming took 6 bases from V and 5 from J; bases not matched to a gene: 6. This CDR3 is built from 15 residues. CDR3 coding DNA: TGTGCCAGCAGCCAGGGGGCGCTGGATAATTCACCCCTCCACTTT. Translated, it gives CASSQGALDNSPLHF.

V usage is TRBV9 and J usage is TRBJ1-3; D is unresolved. Germline V gives CDR1 SGDLS, CDR2 YYNGEE. The CDR3 is made up of 13 amino acids. V was shortened by 3 bases and J by 2 bases, with 6 bases between the two germline ends. CDR3 residues: CASSAEAGNTIYF. CDR3 in DNA: TGTGCCAGCAGCGCGGAGGCTGGAAACACCATATATTTT.

This clone was picked up one time. V is TRBV12-3 or TRBV12-4 and J is TRBJ2-2; D remains ambiguous. The CDR3 is 13 residues long. The ends were cut back, 7 bases at V and 5 bases at J, with 11 bases in the middle. The CDR3 DNA follows: TGTGCCAGCACTCTAATCGGGACCGGGGAGCTGTTTTTT. It translates to CASTLIGTGELFF.

This clone was observed a single time. One end of the junction is discordant with germline, which a read error may explain. The rearrangement joins TRBV7-6 to TRBJ2-5; tentative D call: TRBD2 (5 bases). Germline-derived CDR1 and CDR2 are SGHVS and FNYEAQ. The CDR3 is 15 amino acids. The DNA of the CDR3 is TGTGCTAGCAGCCAGACTATCACCACCCAAGAGACCCAGTACTTC. Protein sequence: CASSQTITTQETQYF. The whole variable domain, remainder taken from reference TRBV7-6 and TRBJ2-5, is GAGVSQSPRYKVTKRGQDVALRCDPISGHVSLYWYRQALGQGPEFLTYFNYEAQQDKSGLPNDRFSAERPEGSISTLTIQRTEQRDSAMYRCASSQTITTQETQYFGPGTRLLVL.

This clone was seen just once. The chain carries TRBV7-2 and TRBJ2-7, with D possibly being TRBD2 (5 bases). CDR1 SGHTA and CDR2 FQGNSA come from the germline V gene. CDR3 length: 13 amino acids. Trimming left V 4 bases short and J 3 bases short, with 10 bases between. The CDR3 bases are TGTGCCAGCAGCTCCTTCCGGGGCTACGAGCAGTACTTC. This gives the protein CASSSFRGYEQYF. The whole variable domain, filled in from reference TRBV7-2 and TRBJ2-7, reads GAGVSQSPSNKVTEKGKDVELRCDPISGHTALYWYRQSLGQGLEFLIYFQGNSAPDKSGLPSDRFSAERTGGSVSTLTIQRTQQEDSAVYLCASSSFRGYEQYFGPGTRLTVT.

V usage is TRBV28 and J usage is TRBJ2-1, with no clear D. The CDR3 loop spans 15 amino acids. Trimming stripped 1 base from V and 2 bases from J, with 9 bases between. The germline CDR1 and CDR2 sequences are MDHEN and SYDVKM. The CDR3 DNA reads TGTGCCAGCAGTTTATTAGATACGGCCTACAATGAGCAGTTCTTC. Translation gives CASSLLDTAYNEQFF.

The chain uses TRBV11-1 and TRBJ2-1, with 7 bases lining up with TRBD2. V dropped 3 bases and J dropped 8; count of bases not matched to a gene: 7. Germline CDR1 is SGHAT and CDR2 is FQDESV (reference sequence). CDR3 length: 14 residues. Written as DNA, the CDR3 is TGTGCCAGCAGCTTGCGCGGGAGTAAGGATGAGCAGTTCTTC. This codes for CASSLRGSKDEQFF.

The CDR3 protein is CASSPPGQGTEAFF. The DNA of the CDR3 is TGTGCCAGCAGCCCCCCCGGACAGGGGACTGAAGCTTTCTTT. The chain links TRBV6-2 or TRBV6-3 to TRBJ1-1, with 9 bases fitting TRBD1. V was pared by 6 bases and J by 5 bases, with 7 bases of the junction left unmatched. Germline values: CDR1 MNHEY, CDR2 SVGEGT. CDR3 length: 14 residues.

This clone has more than one count but fewer than ten. CDR3 nucleotides: TGTGCCAGCAGCTTGCTAGCGGGGTACGAGCAGTACTTC. Translation: CASSLLAGYEQYF. The chain employs TRBV13 and TRBJ2-7; 9 nucleotides agree with TRBD2. With V trimmed by 3 bases and J by 4 bases, 1 base remained unmatched. This CDR3 contains 13 residues. Per the germline V gene, CDR1 is PRHDT and CDR2 is FYEKMQ (reference sequence).

The chain links TRBV7-9 to TRBJ2-7; D not resolved. This CDR3 is 12 amino acids long. Trimming removed 8 bases at V and 0 bases at J, with 8 bases between. In germline, CDR1 is SEHNR, CDR2 FQNEAQ (reference sequence). The CDR3 nucleotides are TGTGCCAGCGAGGCTGGCTCCTACGAGCAGTACTTC. Protein: CASEAGSYEQYF.

The J gene is TRBJ1-1, the V gene TRBV11-3, with TRBD1 as a possible D gene (6 bases). CDR3 size: 15 residues. Per germline, CDR1 SGHNT and CDR2 YENEEA. The V end lost 4 bases, the J end lost 6 bases, and 18 bases lay between the germline ends. DNA of the CDR3: TGTGCCAGCAGCTCCGGCGGAGCGGCAGGGGCTGAAGCTTTCTTT. It codes for CASSSGGAAGAEAFF.

The CDR3 sequence: CASSPYRGLQPQHF. The CDR3, as DNA: TGTGCCAGCAGTCCCTACAGGGGGCTTCAGCCCCAGCATTTT. The chain employs TRBV28 and TRBJ1-5, with 9 bases identical to TRBD1. Germline-derived CDR1 and CDR2 are MDHEN and SYDVKM. The CDR3 spans 14 residues. J was trimmed by 6 bases and V by 5 bases; bases with no gene match: 5.

The chain employs TRBV9 and TRBJ2-3; TRBD2 agrees at 7 bases. The junction had 8 bases not matched to a gene; V was cut back by 0 bases and J by 4 bases. CDR3 size: 16 residues. Per the germline V gene, CDR1 is SGDLS and CDR2 is YYNGEE. The CDR3 DNA reads TGTGCCAGCAGCGTAGAGGGCGGGAGAGCACCAGATACGCAGTATTTT. Protein product: CASSVEGGRAPDTQYF.

The V gene is TRBV30, the J gene TRBJ1-5; TRBD1 matches at 7 bases. The germline gives CDR1 GTSNPN, CDR2 SVGIG (reference sequence). J gave up 2 bases and V 3 bases, and 7 bases lay outside the gene matches. The CDR3 runs 15 residues. The chain's CDR3 is CAWSRRGRGNQPQHF. The CDR3 DNA reads as TGTGCCTGGAGCCGTAGGGGGCGGGGCAATCAGCCCCAGCATTTT. The full variable domain, with the rest looked up from reference TRBV30 and TRBJ1-5, is SQTIHQWPATLVQPVGSPLSLECTVEGTSNPNLYWYRQAAGRGLQLLFYSVGIGQISSEVPQNLSASRPQDRQFILSSKKLLLSDSGFYLCAWSRRGRGNQPQHFGDGTRLSIL.

The V call is TRBV19, the J call TRBJ2-2, with no clear D. The CDR3 is made up of 13 amino acids. With 6 bases removed from V and 2 bases from J, the gap between germline ends came to 7 bases. Germline lookup yields CDR1 LNHDA and CDR2 SQIVND (reference sequence). CDR3 sequence (DNA): TGTGCCAGTAGCCAAATTAACACCGGGGAGCTGTTTTTT. This encodes CASSQINTGELFF. Together with reference TRBV19 and TRBJ2-2, the CDR3 gives the full variable domain: DGGITQSPKYLFRKEGQNVTLSCEQNLNHDAMYWYRQDPGQGLRLIYYSQIVNDFQKGDIAEGYSVSREKKESFPLTVTSAQKNPTAFYLCASSQINTGELFFGEGSRLTVL.

This clone was detected once. The J gene is TRBJ1-1, the V gene TRBV7-8; D might be TRBD1 (6 bases). Trimming removed 6 bases from V and 5 bases from J, with 22 bases in between. Germline loops: CDR1 SGHVS, CDR2 FQNEAQ. The CDR3 spans 16 residues. The CDR3 coding sequence is TGTGCCAGCAGGAGACCCGGGACAACACCGGGGACTGAAGCTTTCTTT. The encoded protein is CASRRPGTTPGTEAFF.

The rearrangement links TRBV18 to TRBJ1-4; the D is unclear. CDR3 length equals 16 residues. Germline V lookup: CDR1 KGHSH, CDR2 LQKENI. Trimming left V 0 bases short and J 5 bases short, with 13 bases between. The DNA for the CDR3 is TGTGCCAGCTCACCACCGAACTGGGGAGTAAATGAAAAACTGTTTTTT. Protein sequence: CASSPPNWGVNEKLFF.

The V gene is TRBV9, the J gene TRBJ1-1; a possible D gene is TRBD1 (6 bases). Germline lookup yields CDR1 SGDLS and CDR2 YYNGEE. Trimming took off 3 bases at V and 0 bases at J, with 9 bases between the two ends. CDR3 length: 14 amino acids. DNA of the CDR3: TGTGCCAGCAGCGGAGGACAGATGAACACTGAAGCTTTCTTT. This translates into CASSGGQMNTEAFF.

The chain combines TRBV27 with TRBJ2-1; the match to TRBD2 covers 7 bases. The CDR3 consists of 14 residues. CDR1 is MNHEY and CDR2 is SMNVEV in the germline V gene (reference sequence). Losses at the gene ends were 3 bases for V and 2 bases for J; bases not matched to a gene: 1. Here the CDR3 reads CASSLSGTYNEQFF. CDR3 coding DNA: TGTGCCAGCAGTTTGAGCGGGACCTACAATGAGCAGTTCTTC.

The rearrangement uses TRBV6-5 and TRBJ2-4; D gene ambiguous. Germline-derived CDR1 and CDR2 are MNHEY and SVGAGI. V was cut by 0 bases and J by 1 base, with 7 bases left in between. The CDR3 has 15 residues. CDR3 protein: CASSYSPLAKNIQYF. The CDR3 coding sequence is TGTGCCAGCAGTTACTCCCCCCTTGCCAAAAACATTCAGTACTTC.

This chain connects TRBV15 to TRBJ2-1; TRBD1 matches 9 bases. Unmatched junction bases numbered 4, after V lost 5 bases and J lost 8 bases. Germline loops: CDR1 LNHNV, CDR2 YYDKDF (reference sequence). The CDR3 is made up of 13 amino acids. This CDR3 is CATSAQGAHEQFF. The CDR3 region has the DNA TGTGCCACCAGCGCACAGGGGGCGCATGAGCAGTTCTTC.

The gene calls are TRBV10-3 and TRBJ1-4; 9 bases align to TRBD1. CDR1 and CDR2 from the germline V gene are ENHRY and SYGVKD. CDR3 length: 13 amino acids. J was trimmed by 8 bases and V by 5 bases; bases with no gene match: 3. As DNA, the CDR3 is TGTGCCATCAGTAGAGGACAGGGGGAAAAACTGTTTTTT. It yields the protein CAISRGQGEKLFF.

This clone showed up just a few times. The chain links TRBV7-2 to TRBJ2-5; 15 bases agree with TRBD2. Germline CDR1 is SGHTA and CDR2 is FQGNSA. There are 17 residues in the CDR3. The trim removed 5 bases at V and 5 bases at J, leaving 9 bases unmatched. The CDR3 bases are TGTGCCAGCAGCCCCTGGACTAGCGGGAGGGGAGGGGAGACCCAGTACTTC. This encodes CASSPWTSGRGGETQYF.

This clone was picked up a small number of times. This sequence joins TRBV5-5 and TRBJ1-1; a weak D match, TRBD1 (5 bases). CDR1 is SGHKS, CDR2 YYEKEE, per germline (reference sequence). The ends were cut back, 4 bases at V and 3 bases at J, with 22 bases in the middle. CDR3 length equals 17 residues. Here the CDR3 reads CASSPIGGGMKDTEAFF. Written as DNA, the CDR3 is TGTGCCAGCAGCCCCATCGGGGGGGGGATGAAGGACACTGAAGCTTTCTTT.

The gene calls are TRBV5-5 and TRBJ1-2; 9 bases are a match to TRBD1. Unmatched junction bases numbered 1, after V lost 2 bases and J lost 2 bases. The CDR3 length is 14 residues. From germline, CDR1 is SGHKS and CDR2 YYEKEE (reference sequence). CDR3 region: CASSLQGANYGYTF. The CDR3 coding sequence is TGTGCCAGCAGCTTACAGGGGGCGAACTATGGCTACACCTTC.